A selection of T cell receptor beta chains follows, all from one sample in a study of shared clonotypes between healthy human individuals. Repertoires were generated with immunoSEQ multiplex PCR, while TCRdb's copy carries only in-frame clones and drops some. The sample lists about 870,000 clones; 80% to 95% were seen once. The sequenced sample consisted of naive CD8+ T cells sorted from blood. These receptors all come from a man younger than 40 in good health. CDR3s include the opening cysteine and the closing phenylalanine or tryptophan. D genes are given only for firm matches. Clone size is not always given. Where it is, it says once, few, many or a class for expanded clones.

D gene: TRBD2
V gene: TRBV14
J gene: TRBJ2-5
clone size: -
CDR3 DNA: TGTGCCAGCAGCCAGGGGACTAGCGGGAGTGAGACCCAGTACTTC
CDR3 protein: CASSQGTSGSETQYF

D gene: -
V gene: TRBV29-1
J gene: TRBJ1-1
clone size: once
CDR3 DNA: TGCAGCGTTTTCCGGGCAGGGATGAACACTGAAGCTTTCTTT
CDR3 protein: CSVFRAGMNTEAFF

D gene: TRBD2
V gene: TRBV28
J gene: TRBJ2-3
clone size: -
CDR3 DNA: TGTGCCAGCAGTCCAATAGCGGGAGGAGGAACAGATACGCAGTATTTT
CDR3 protein: CASSPIAGGGTDTQYF

D gene: TRBD2
V gene: TRBV11-2
J gene: TRBJ2-5
clone size: -
CDR3 DNA: TGTGCCAGCAGCCTCGATAGTCTAGCGGGAGAGGACCAAGAGACCCAGTACTTC
CDR3 protein: CASSLDSLAGEDQETQYF

D gene: -
V gene: TRBV25-1
J gene: TRBJ1-1
clone size: once
CDR3 DNA: TGTGCCAGCAACCCCTCGCGGGGCCGGCACACTGAAGCTTTCTTT
CDR3 protein: CASNPSRGRHTEAFF

D gene: TRBD2
V gene: TRBV29-1
J gene: TRBJ2-2
clone size: -
CDR3 DNA: TGCAGCGTTGAAACTCTAGCGGGAGATAACGGGGAGCTGTTTTTT
CDR3 protein: CSVETLAGDNGELFF

D gene: -
V gene: TRBV7-2
J gene: TRBJ2-1
clone size: -
CDR3 DNA: TGTGCCAGCAGCCCCAGCCGGGGGCGGGAGTTCGGCAATGAGCAGTTCTTC
CDR3 protein: CASSPSRGREFGNEQFF

D gene: -
V gene: TRBV15
J gene: TRBJ2-7
clone size: -
CDR3 DNA: TGTGCCACCAGCGGGCTTCCCGGATACGAGCAGTACTTC
CDR3 protein: CATSGLPGYEQYF

D gene: TRBD2
V gene: TRBV7-8
J gene: TRBJ2-1
clone size: -
CDR3 DNA: TGTGCCAGCTTAGCTAGCGGGAGAGCTGACAATGAGCAGTTCTTC
CDR3 protein: CASLASGRADNEQFF

D gene: TRBD1
V gene: TRBV6-5
J gene: TRBJ1-2
clone size: -
CDR3 DNA: TGTGCCAGCAGTCAACAGGGGGGGTATGGCTACACCTTC
CDR3 protein: CASSQQGGYGYTF

D gene: -
V gene: TRBV18
J gene: TRBJ1-1
clone size: -
CDR3 DNA: TGTGCCAGCTCACCTCGCCGACTCCGGGAGGCTTTCTTT
CDR3 protein: CASSPRRLREAFF

D gene: -
V gene: TRBV5-8
J gene: TRBJ2-7
clone size: -
CDR3 DNA: TGTGCCAGCAGCTTGGTAATCGACGAGCAGTACTTC
CDR3 protein: CASSLVIDEQYF

D gene: TRBD2
V gene: TRBV28
J gene: TRBJ2-1
clone size: -
CDR3 DNA: TGTGCCAGCAGTACGCGGACTAGCGGGATTCTATACAATGAGCAGTTCTTC
CDR3 protein: CASSTRTSGILYNEQFF

D gene: TRBD1
V gene: TRBV28
J gene: TRBJ2-1
clone size: -
CDR3 DNA: TGTGCCAGCAGATCCAATCAACGGACAGGGGTATACAATGAGCAGTTCTTC
CDR3 protein: CASRSNQRTGVYNEQFF

D gene: -
V gene: TRBV30
J gene: TRBJ1-1
clone size: once
CDR3 DNA: TGTGCCTGCCGGAGGTTAGGCGACACTGAAGCTTTCTTT
CDR3 protein: CACRRLGDTEAFF

D gene: TRBD1
V gene: TRBV2
J gene: TRBJ1-2
clone size: -
CDR3 DNA: TGTGCCAGCAGTGAGACAGGGAATGGTGGCTACACCTTC
CDR3 protein: CASSETGNGGYTF

D gene: -
V gene: TRBV9
J gene: TRBJ1-3
clone size: -
CDR3 DNA: TGTGCCAGCAGCGCACACGACAATCAGGGAACTGGAAACACCATATATTTT
CDR3 protein: CASSAHDNQGTGNTIYF

D gene: -
V gene: TRBV27
J gene: TRBJ2-7
clone size: -
CDR3 DNA: TGTGCCAGCAATCCCGGAGACTGGGACGAGCAGTACTTC
CDR3 protein: CASNPGDWDEQYF

D gene: -
V gene: TRBV7-2
J gene: TRBJ1-1
clone size: -
CDR3 DNA: TGTGCCAGCAGCTTAAATCTGCTGGGCGAAGCTTTCTTT
CDR3 protein: CASSLNLLGEAFF

D gene: -
V gene: TRBV5-1
J gene: TRBJ1-2
clone size: -
CDR3 DNA: TGCGCCAGCAGCAGTGAGGACTATGGCTACACCTTC
CDR3 protein: CASSSEDYGYTF

D gene: TRBD1
V gene: TRBV5-4
J gene: TRBJ2-5
clone size: -
CDR3 DNA: TGTGCCAGCAGTTTTTGGGAACAGGGGCCAGAGACCCAGTACTTC
CDR3 protein: CASSFWEQGPETQYF

D gene: TRBD2
V gene: TRBV19
J gene: TRBJ2-3
clone size: -
CDR3 DNA: TGTGCCAGTAGCCCCGAGCGGGAGGCCACAGATACGCAGTATTTT
CDR3 protein: CASSPEREATDTQYF

D gene: -
V gene: TRBV28
J gene: TRBJ1-5
clone size: -
CDR3 DNA: TGTGCCAGCTCCTCCCCCGTTCGCCTATACAGCAATCAGCCCCAGCATTTT
CDR3 protein: CASSSPVRLYSNQPQHF

D gene: -
V gene: TRBV19
J gene: TRBJ2-5
clone size: -
CDR3 DNA: TGTGCCAGTAGTATAGGACTAGAGACCCAGTACTTC
CDR3 protein: CASSIGLETQYF

D gene: -
V gene: TRBV29-1
J gene: TRBJ1-1
clone size: -
CDR3 DNA: TGCAGCTTCGGGGGGGATGCCACTGAAGCTTTCTTT
CDR3 protein: CSFGGDATEAFF

D gene: -
V gene: TRBV7-9
J gene: TRBJ2-1
clone size: -
CDR3 DNA: TGTGCTGAATGGTGGATTACCTACAATGAGCAGTTCTTC
CDR3 protein: CAEWWITYNEQFF

D gene: -
V gene: TRBV30
J gene: TRBJ2-4
clone size: -
CDR3 DNA: TGTGCCTGGAGTCAGGACGGATCAAACATTCAGTACTTC
CDR3 protein: CAWSQDGSNIQYF

D gene: -
V gene: TRBV7-9
J gene: TRBJ2-3
clone size: once
CDR3 DNA: TGTGCCAGCAGCTTACCGGCCTTCTATACGCAGTATTTT
CDR3 protein: CASSLPAFYTQYF

D gene: -
V gene: TRBV7-8
J gene: TRBJ2-1
clone size: -
CDR3 DNA: TGTGCCAGCAGCCAGAGAGAGTACTCCTACAATGAGCAGTTCTTC
CDR3 protein: CASSQREYSYNEQFF

D gene: -
V gene: TRBV5-4
J gene: TRBJ1-1
clone size: -
CDR3 DNA: TGTGCCAGCCTCACCAGAATCGGACAGAACACTGAAGCTTTCTTT
CDR3 protein: CASLTRIGQNTEAFF

D gene: TRBD2
V gene: TRBV9
J gene: TRBJ2-1
clone size: -
CDR3 DNA: TGTGCCAGCAGCCCGGGACTAGCGGTCCTCAATGAGCAGTTCTTC
CDR3 protein: CASSPGLAVLNEQFF

D gene: -
V gene: TRBV2
J gene: TRBJ1-2
clone size: -
CDR3 DNA: TGTGCCAGCATAGACCGAGGCTTAGGCACCTTC
CDR3 protein: CASIDRGLGTF

D gene: -
V gene: TRBV15
J gene: TRBJ1-2
clone size: -
CDR3 DNA: TGTGCCACCAGCAGAGATGAGGAGCAGGAGGTCTATGGCTACACCTTC
CDR3 protein: CATSRDEEQEVYGYTF

D gene: TRBD2
V gene: TRBV7-9
J gene: TRBJ2-1
clone size: -
CDR3 DNA: TGTGCCAGCAGCCAGGGATGGCGGGAGGGCTCCAATGAGCAGTTCTTC
CDR3 protein: CASSQGWREGSNEQFF

D gene: TRBD1
V gene: TRBV6-6
J gene: TRBJ2-7
clone size: -
CDR3 DNA: TGTGCCAGCAGTTACCTCCGGGACAGGGATAGCGAGCAGTACTTC
CDR3 protein: CASSYLRDRDSEQYF

D gene: -
V gene: TRBV21-1
J gene: TRBJ2-6
clone size: -
CDR3 DNA: TGTGCCAGCAGCAAAGCGCGCGGGGTCTGGGCCAACGTCCTGACTTTC
CDR3 protein: CASSKARGVWANVLTF

D gene: TRBD1
V gene: TRBV19
J gene: TRBJ2-1
clone size: -
CDR3 DNA: TGTGCCAGTAGTTTGACAGGGTCAAGGAATGAGCAGTTCTTC
CDR3 protein: CASSLTGSRNEQFF

D gene: TRBD1
V gene: TRBV7-9
J gene: TRBJ2-3
clone size: -
CDR3 DNA: TGTGCCAGCAGCACCACGGGACAGATCACAGATACGCAGTATTTT
CDR3 protein: CASSTTGQITDTQYF

D gene: -
V gene: TRBV28
J gene: TRBJ2-3
clone size: -
CDR3 DNA: TGTGCCAGCAGTAAGGACAGAGGCACAGATACGCAGTATTTT
CDR3 protein: CASSKDRGTDTQYF